The clone carrying this T cell receptor (beta chain) was picked up a small number of times. The entry originates in a study of identical twins. TCRdb processed the 5' RACE reads anew with MiXCR; each CDR3 protein has one entry. Counted here are 700,000 or so distinct CDR3 sequences, approximately 22% occurring once; the ten biggest clones make up more than 4%. V dropped 1 base and J dropped 2 bases, with 13 bases sitting between them. Germline CDR1 is SGHRS and CDR2 is YFSETQ. The CDR3 consists of 15 residues. This sample was shared with a second study, whose subject was T cells expressing NK-cell markers.

This rearrangement joins TRBV5-1 to TRBJ2-7; TRBD2 might be the D (6 bases). The sequence was obtained from a woman aged 18 to 35 in good health. Specimen: PBMCs. The CDR3 DNA reads as TGCGCCAGCAGCTTGCTAGCGTCGCCAACCTACGAGCAGTACTTC. Its translation: CASSLLASPTYEQYF.